These 18 T cell receptor beta chains share one sample of origin, sequenced in a study of cytomegalovirus exposure and HLA in healthy donors. The PCR used 60 Vbeta and 13 Jbeta primers. Some clones are missing from TCRdb's copy, which holds only in-frame ones; the method was immunoSEQ multiplex PCR. This table has about 200,000 clones, 75% to 85% appearing once. Sequenced input: PBMCs. The receptors here all came from a woman between 45 and 65 years old in good health and CMV-seronegative.

The sample holds one count of this clone. The CDR3 DNA sequence: TGTGCCAGCAGTTCGACAGGGGGCGCGGGAAACACCATATATTTT. The encoded protein is CASSSTGGAGNTIYF. The V and J genes are TRBV28 and TRBJ1-3, with 10 bases aligning to TRBD1. The CDR3 sequence is 15 residues long. V lost 4 bases and J lost 4; bases outside the gene matches: 4. Germline CDR1 MDHEN, CDR2 SYDVKM.

The CDR3, as DNA: TGTGCCAGCAGTTACTCGAATCGGGGAAACGAAAAACTGTTTTTT. This gives the protein CASSYSNRGNEKLFF. The J gene is TRBJ1-4, the V gene TRBV6-5; D ambiguous. Germline CDR1 reads MNHEY; CDR2 reads SVGAGI. Trimming removed 0 bases at V and 8 bases at J, with 13 bases between. The CDR3 sequence is 15 residues long.

The chain has TRBV28 and TRBJ2-1, with D perhaps TRBD2 (6 bases). The germline V gene has CDR1 MDHEN and CDR2 SYDVKM. Trimming left V 5 bases short and J 0 bases short, with 17 bases between. CDR3 length: 17 residues. CDR3 in amino acids: CASSGGALGSSYNEQFF. The CDR3 DNA sequence: TGTGCCAGCAGTGGAGGGGCGCTCGGGAGCTCCTACAATGAGCAGTTCTTC.

The rearrangement joins TRBV5-1 to TRBJ2-6, with D possibly matching TRBD2 (5 bases). Trimming took off 4 bases at V and 0 bases at J, with 11 bases between the two ends. This CDR3 is 16 amino acids long. Germline V gene data show CDR1 as SGHRS and CDR2 as YFSETQ. In DNA form, the CDR3 reads TGCGCCAGCAGCCTGGAAGGGAGCTCTGGGGCCAACGTCCTGACTTTC. Protein: CASSLEGSSGANVLTF. The full variable domain, with the rest looked up from reference TRBV5-1 and TRBJ2-6, is KAGVTQTPRYLIKTRGQQVTLSCSPISGHRSVSWYQQTPGQGLQFLFEYFSETQRNKGNFPGRFSGRQFSNSRSEMNVSTLELGDSALYLCASSLEGSSGANVLTFGAGSRLTVL.

This chain uses TRBV23-1 with TRBJ2-1; 9 bases line up with TRBD2. TRBV23-1 is sorted into the ORF group, with uncertain function. The CDR3 spans 18 residues. The J segment lost 3 bases and the V segment lost 0 bases, leaving 9 bases of the junction unmatched. The CDR3 region is CASSQSSGREGVYNEQFF. The CDR3, as DNA: TGCGCCAGCAGTCAATCGTCCGGGCGGGAGGGGGTCTACAATGAGCAGTTCTTC.

The table lists this clone with a count of one. The chain uses TRBV14 and TRBJ1-5; D gene unclear. V lost 5 bases, J lost 0 bases, and 8 bases lay in between. This CDR3 contains 14 residues. Germline-derived CDR1 and CDR2 are SGHDN and FVKESK. CDR3 loop: CASSARFSNQPQHF. The CDR3, as DNA: TGTGCCAGCAGCGCCAGGTTTAGCAATCAGCCCCAGCATTTT.

The chain is built from TRBV10-1 and TRBJ1-1; 9 bases agree with TRBD1. This CDR3 contains 14 residues. With 3 bases clipped from V and 5 bases from J, the junction kept 4 bases outside the gene matches. Germline CDR1 is WNHNN and CDR2 is SYGVQD (reference sequence). CDR3 DNA: TGCGCCAGCAGTGATGGGACAGGGAGGACTGAAGCTTTCTTT. This encodes CASSDGTGRTEAFF.

This chain links TRBV2 with TRBJ1-1; D is perhaps TRBD1 (6 bases). The length of the CDR3 is 14 residues. Germline V CDR1 and CDR2: SNHLY, FYNNEI. V lost 6 bases and J lost 4, with 15 bases in between. CDR3 sequence: CASRGGDMGTEAFF. Written as DNA, the CDR3 is TGTGCCAGCAGGGGAGGGGACATGGGCACTGAAGCTTTCTTT. Drawing the rest from reference TRBV2 and TRBJ1-1, the complete variable domain is EPEVTQTPSHQVTQMGQEVILRCVPISNHLYFYWYRQILGQKVEFLVSFYNNEISEKSEIFDDQFSVERPDGSNFTLKIRSTKLEDSAMYFCASRGGDMGTEAFFGQGTRLTVV.

The rearrangement joins TRBV28 to TRBJ2-4, with 7 nucleotides matching TRBD1. CDR3 size: 15 residues. The germline CDR1 and CDR2 sequences are MDHEN and SYDVKM. V gave up 5 bases and J gave up 1 base; unmatched junction bases: 5. Here the CDR3 DNA reads TGTGCCAGCAGTCCACCGACAGGGGCCAAAAACATTCAGTACTTC. Protein: CASSPPTGAKNIQYF.

The genes are TRBV7-9 and TRBJ2-7; the D is unclear. CDR1 SEHNR and CDR2 FQNEAQ come from the germline V gene (reference sequence). The CDR3 has 12 residues. V lost 4 bases, J lost 3 bases, and 7 bases lay in between. Written as DNA, the CDR3 is TGTGCCAGCAGCTCAAACATCTACGAGCAGTACTTC. Translating gives CASSSNIYEQYF.

This chain joins TRBV7-2 and TRBJ2-7; TRBD2 might be the D (5 bases). Trimming stripped 1 base from V and 5 bases from J, with 9 bases between. From germline, CDR1 is SGHTA and CDR2 FQGNSA. There are 13 residues in the CDR3. This CDR3 reads CASSLEAGHEQYF. The CDR3 bases are TGTGCCAGCAGCTTAGAGGCGGGCCACGAGCAGTACTTC.

V and J are TRBV6-6 and TRBJ2-7; 7 bases map to TRBD2. Germline CDR1 is MNHNY and CDR2 is SVGAGI (reference sequence). V lost 6 bases to trimming and J lost 5 bases; unmatched junction nucleotides: 13. The CDR3 covers 15 residues. CDR3 loop: CASSLGTTELNEQYF. CDR3 nucleotide sequence: TGTGCCAGCAGCCTTGGGACTACAGAGCTCAACGAGCAGTACTTC.

The rearrangement joins TRBV13 to TRBJ2-2; 9 nucleotides line up with TRBD1. This CDR3 is 17 amino acids long. The V and J ends lost 5 bases and 7 bases, in that order; junction bases with no gene match: 14. In germline, CDR1 is PRHDT, CDR2 FYEKMQ (reference sequence). CDR3 sequence: CASSAHTGTGFSGELFF. The DNA for the CDR3 is TGTGCCAGCAGCGCACACACCGGGACAGGGTTCAGCGGGGAGCTGTTTTTT.

The chain is built from TRBV18 and TRBJ2-4, with 7 nucleotides matching TRBD2. J lost 8 bases, V lost 3 bases, and 7 bases had no gene match. The CDR3 length is 14 residues. The V gene's germline CDR1 is KGHSH and CDR2 LQKENI. CDR3 bases: TGTGCCAGCTCACCCCCGGGGAGGGGTTACATTCAGTACTTC. This translates into CASSPPGRGYIQYF. Complete variable domain (other parts from reference TRBV18 and TRBJ2-4): NAGVMQNPRHLVRRRGQEARLRCSPMKGHSHVYWYRQLPEEGLKFMVYLQKENIIDESGMPKERFSAEFPKEGPSILRIQQVVRGDSAAYFCASSPPGRGYIQYFGAGTRLSVL.

The V gene is TRBV27, the J gene TRBJ1-3, with a tentative D call TRBD1 (6 bases). The ends were cut back, 5 bases at V and 0 bases at J, with 11 bases in the middle. The CDR3 covers 15 residues. The germline CDR1 and CDR2 sequences are MNHEY and SMNVEV (reference sequence). In nucleotides, the CDR3 is TGTGCCAGCAGTACAGGGCGTCACTCTGGAAACACCATATATTTT. Encoded protein: CASSTGRHSGNTIYF.

The chain couples TRBV7-3 to TRBJ1-1; maybe TRBD1 (5 bases). V lost 6 bases and J 7 bases, leaving 18 bases between the germline ends. The germline V gene has CDR1 SGHTA and CDR2 FQGTGA. CDR3 length: 14 amino acids. The CDR3 loop is CASSFDTRTGEAFF. In DNA, the CDR3 is TGTGCCAGCAGTTTTGACACCAGAACAGGTGAAGCTTTCTTT.

The CDR3 DNA is TGCAGCATTACCGGGACAGGGAGGCACGAGCAGTACTTC. The encoded protein is CSITGTGRHEQYF. The chain has TRBV29-1 and TRBJ2-7; 9 bases match TRBD1. The CDR3 covers 13 residues. Unmatched junction bases numbered 10, after V lost 8 bases and J lost 5 bases. Germline values: CDR1 SQVTM, CDR2 ANQGSEA.

The chain carries TRBV28 and TRBJ1-2, with TRBD1 identical over 9 bases. CDR1 is MDHEN, CDR2 SYDVKM, per germline. The trim removed 5 bases at V and 7 bases at J, leaving 5 bases unmatched. The CDR3 runs to 13 residues. Written as DNA, the CDR3 is TGTGCCAGCAGTCCGGACAGGGGATCTGGCTACACCTTC. This encodes CASSPDRGSGYTF.